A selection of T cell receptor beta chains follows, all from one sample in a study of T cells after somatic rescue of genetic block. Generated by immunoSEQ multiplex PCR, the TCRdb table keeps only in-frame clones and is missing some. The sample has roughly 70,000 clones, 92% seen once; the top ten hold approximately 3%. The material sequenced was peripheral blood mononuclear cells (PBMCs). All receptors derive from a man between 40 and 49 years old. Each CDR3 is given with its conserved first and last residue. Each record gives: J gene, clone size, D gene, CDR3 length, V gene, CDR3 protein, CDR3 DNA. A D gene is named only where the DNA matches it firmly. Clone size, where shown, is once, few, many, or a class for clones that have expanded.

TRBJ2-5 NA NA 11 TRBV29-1 CSGVYKEAQYF TGCAGCGGCGTTTACAAAGAGGCCCAGTACTTC
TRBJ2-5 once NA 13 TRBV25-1 CASSLPDPETQYF TGTGCCAGCAGTTTACCAGACCCAGAAACCCAGTACTTC
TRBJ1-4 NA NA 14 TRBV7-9 CASSLKAKNEKLFF TGTGCCAGCAGCTTGAAGGCTAAGAATGAAAAACTGTTTTTT
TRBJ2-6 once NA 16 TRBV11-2 CASSLEQLSGANVLTF TGTGCCAGCAGCTTAGAACAGCTATCTGGGGCCAACGTCCTGACTTTC
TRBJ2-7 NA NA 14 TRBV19 CASSHRRTDYEQYF TGTGCCAGTAGTCACCGTAGGACTGATTACGAGCAGTACTTC
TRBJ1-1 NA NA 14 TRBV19 CASSFPPPVTEAFF TGTGCCAGTAGTTTCCCCCCCCCAGTGACTGAAGCTTTCTTT
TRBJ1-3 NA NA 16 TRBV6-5 CASSYNPRSSGNTIYF TGTGCCAGCAGTTACAACCCGAGAAGCTCTGGAAACACCATATATTTT
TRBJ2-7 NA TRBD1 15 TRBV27 CASSFWGQGAYEQYF TGTGCCAGCAGTTTTTGGGGACAGGGGGCCTACGAGCAGTACTTC
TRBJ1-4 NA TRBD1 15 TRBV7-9 CASSYDRGLNEKLFF TGTGCCAGCAGCTACGACAGGGGGCTTAATGAAAAACTGTTTTTT
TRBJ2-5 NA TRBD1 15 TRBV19 CASSTWTGPQETQYF TGTGCCAGTAGTACATGGACAGGGCCCCAAGAGACCCAGTACTTC
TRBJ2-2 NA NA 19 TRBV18 CASSPLPTPIDYEGGELFF TGTGCCAGCTCACCACTTCCCACACCGATTGACTACGAGGGTGGGGAGCTGTTTTTT
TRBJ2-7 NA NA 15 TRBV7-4 CASSRGPDGAYEQYF TGTGCCAGCAGCCGGGGACCGGACGGGGCCTACGAGCAGTACTTC
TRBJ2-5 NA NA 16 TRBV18 CASSPADARGKETQYF TGTGCCAGCTCACCGGCGGACGCCCGAGGGAAAGAGACCCAGTACTTC
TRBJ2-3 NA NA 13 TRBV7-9 CASSFRGTDTQYF TGTGCCAGCAGCTTTAGGGGCACAGATACGCAGTATTTT
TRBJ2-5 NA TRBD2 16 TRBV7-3 CASSLNGLATQETQYF TGTGCCAGCAGCTTAAATGGACTAGCGACACAAGAGACCCAGTACTTC
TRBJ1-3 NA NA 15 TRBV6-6 CASSRDRRSGNTIYF TGTGCCAGCAGTCGGGACCGTCGCTCTGGAAACACCATATATTTT
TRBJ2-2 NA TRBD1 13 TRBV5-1 CASSTGVRGELFF TGCGCCAGCAGCACAGGGGTACGGGGGGAGCTGTTTTTT
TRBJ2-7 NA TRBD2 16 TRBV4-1 CASSPSGLAKTYEQYF TGCGCCAGCAGCCCCTCCGGACTAGCGAAAACCTACGAGCAGTACTTC
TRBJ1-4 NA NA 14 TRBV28 CATGRHSTNEKLFF TGTGCCACCGGCCGGCACTCAACTAATGAAAAACTGTTTTTT